This T cell receptor beta chain was profiled in a study of a mutant IDH1 vaccine in newly diagnosed glioma. Study-wide context: V12 occurred at week 35 and V13 at week 47. Study-level findings and limits: Immune responses arising from the vaccine appeared in about 92% of patients. Seemingly, top peripheral T cell clonotype changes bore no relation to pseudoprogression.

Trimming removed 4 bases from V and 10 bases from J; junction bases left unmatched: 4. The CDR3 spans 12 residues. Germline CDR1 and CDR2: SGHVS and FNYEAQ. Profiling relied on immunoSEQ multiplex PCR, and the TCRdb table lists in-frame clones only, not all of them. The sample has 50,000 to 70,000 clones; 80% to 85% are singletons. Regarding time point: week 35, safety follow-up. One vaccine dose held 300 ug of mutant IDH1 20-mer peptide and came with topical imiquimod. The study gave patients eight vaccinations in weeks 1, 3, 5, 7, 11, 15, 19, 23. A word on this clone: Antigen unknown.

The sample here was PBMCs, taken from a glioma patient whose treatment included an IDH1 peptide vaccine. V usage is TRBV7-6 and J usage is TRBJ2-1; 7 positions match TRBD2. This TCR derives from a man aged 30 to 39 with glioma. The CDR3, as DNA: TGTGCCAGCAGCTCCCCGGGACTAGAGCAGTTCTTC. This sequence encodes CASSSPGLEQFF.